The 13 T cell receptor beta chains given below trace back to one sample, sequenced in a study of blood T cell repertoires in COVID-19. The assay was immunoSEQ multiplex PCR, and TCRdb's table has in-frame clones only and misses some. Of more than 80,000 clones in the sample, about 83% were seen once. The sample taken for sequencing was peripheral blood. Receptors were obtained from a man aged 45 to 65 with active COVID-19.

This chain connects TRBV7-2 to TRBJ2-2; D not resolved. Germline lookup yields CDR1 SGHTA and CDR2 FQGNSA. V was shortened by 4 bases and J by 1 base, with 19 bases between the two germline ends. The CDR3 has 18 amino acids. CDR3 in amino acids: CASSSEVTRRLNTGELFF. The CDR3, as DNA: TGTGCCAGCAGCTCCGAGGTCACCCGGAGACTGAACACCGGGGAGCTGTTTTTT. Using reference TRBV7-2 and TRBJ2-2 for the parts outside the CDR3, the full variable domain is GAGVSQSPSNKVTEKGKDVELRCDPISGHTALYWYRQSLGQGLEFLIYFQGNSAPDKSGLPSDRFSAERTGGSVSTLTIQRTQQEDSAVYLCASSSEVTRRLNTGELFFGEGSRLTVL.

The chain has TRBV27 and TRBJ2-7; 9 nucleotides agree with TRBD1. The CDR3 consists of 14 residues. Germline CDR1 is MNHEY and CDR2 is SMNVEV (reference sequence). The V and J ends lost 6 bases and 3 bases, in that order; junction bases with no gene match: 6. In nucleotides, the CDR3 is TGTGCCAGCAGATTACAGGGGGCGGTCTACGAGCAGTACTTC. Encoded protein: CASRLQGAVYEQYF.

The chain links TRBV4-1 to TRBJ2-1; weak D call: TRBD2 (6 bases). In germline, CDR1 is MGHRA, CDR2 YSYEKL. V lost 3 bases, J lost 7 bases, and 13 bases lay in between. The CDR3 spans 14 residues. In nucleotides, the CDR3 is TGCGCCAGCAGCCACGTAGGGAGCGGGAATGAGCAGTTCTTC. Translated, it gives CASSHVGSGNEQFF.

V is TRBV24-1 and J is TRBJ2-2, with 13 bases matching TRBD2. V lost 4 bases and J lost 6; bases outside the gene matches: 7. The CDR3 has 17 amino acids. Germline CDR1 is KGHDR and CDR2 is SFDVKD. The CDR3 DNA sequence: TGTGCCACCAGTGACCCCGGACTAGCGGGAGAGGCCGGGGAGCTGTTTTTT. It specifies CATSDPGLAGEAGELFF.

The chain links TRBV28 to TRBJ1-6, with TRBD1 matching 9 bases. CDR3 length: 15 residues. V lost 5 bases and J lost 10; bases outside the gene matches: 9. Germline CDR1 MDHEN, CDR2 SYDVKM. CDR3 residues: CASSPHRGQGSPLHF. In DNA form, the CDR3 reads TGTGCCAGCAGTCCACACAGGGGGCAAGGATCACCCCTCCACTTT. The whole variable domain, remainder taken from reference TRBV28 and TRBJ1-6, is DVKVTQSSRYLVKRTGEKVFLECVQDMDHENMFWYRQDPGLGLRLIYFSYDVKMKEKGDIPEGYSVSREKKERFSLILESASTNQTSMYLCASSPHRGQGSPLHFGNGTRLTVT.

The CDR3 region is CASSLAPNTDTQYF. The CDR3 nucleotides read TGTGCCAGCAGCTTGGCCCCTAACACAGATACGCAGTATTTT. The V and J genes are TRBV5-5 and TRBJ2-3; D remains unclear. Germline assignment: CDR1 SGHKS and CDR2 YYEKEE (reference sequence). The CDR3 has 14 amino acids. V was cut by 0 bases and J by 2 bases, with 7 bases left in between.

This sequence joins TRBV4-3 and TRBJ2-1, with 13 positions matching TRBD2. The CDR3 is 17 residues long. The J segment lost 8 bases and the V segment lost 5 bases, leaving 12 bases of the junction unmatched. The V gene's germline CDR1 is LGHNA and CDR2 YSLEER. In DNA, the CDR3 is TGCGCCAGCAGCTCATACCGGACTAGCGGGAGTAGTGATGAGCAGTTCTTC. Translated, it gives CASSSYRTSGSSDEQFF.

V is TRBV18 and J is TRBJ1-5; D call uncertain. From germline, CDR1 is KGHSH and CDR2 LQKENI. V was shortened by 5 bases and J by 0 bases, with 8 bases between the two germline ends. The CDR3 runs 14 residues. The CDR3 reads CASSGEDSNQPQHF. The CDR3 region has the DNA TGTGCCAGCTCAGGGGAGGATAGCAATCAGCCCCAGCATTTT.

J is TRBJ2-1 and V is TRBV19; possibly TRBD2 for D (5 bases). Germline V gene data show CDR1 as LNHDA and CDR2 as SQIVND (reference sequence). V was pared by 5 bases and J by 2 bases, with 16 bases between. This CDR3 has 16 residues. The CDR3 here is CASSPRGSAPYNEQFF. The CDR3, as DNA: TGTGCCAGTAGTCCTCGCGGGTCAGCCCCCTACAATGAGCAGTTCTTC.

This sequence joins TRBV18 and TRBJ1-2; D uncertain. V was trimmed by 3 bases and J by 0 bases, leaving 11 bases between them. CDR1 is KGHSH and CDR2 is LQKENI in the germline V gene. The CDR3 covers 15 residues. The CDR3, as DNA: TGTGCCAGCTCACCCCAGGATTCAGCTAACTATGGCTACACCTTC. Its protein product is CASSPQDSANYGYTF.

The V and J genes are TRBV24-1 and TRBJ2-1; 9 nucleotides align to TRBD1. The CDR3 has 17 amino acids. The V segment lost 3 bases and the J segment 6 bases; nucleotides outside the gene matches: 11. CDR1 and CDR2 from the germline V gene are KGHDR and SFDVKD. CDR3 DNA: TGTGCCACCAGTGATCGGGCCGGTGGACAGGGGCGCAATGAGCAGTTCTTC. It translates to CATSDRAGGQGRNEQFF.

This clone is a singleton in its sample. J is TRBJ1-4 and V is TRBV4-1; a weak D match, TRBD1 (6 bases). Germline V gives CDR1 MGHRA, CDR2 YSYEKL. V lost 1 base and J 0 bases, leaving 12 bases between the germline ends. The CDR3 length is 17 residues. The CDR3 coding sequence is TGCGCCAGCAGCCAAGGTATGGGACACCCAACTAATGAAAAACTGTTTTTT. This codes for CASSQGMGHPTNEKLFF.

The chain couples TRBV19 to TRBJ2-3; weak D call: TRBD2 (5 bases). Trimming removed 9 bases from V and 5 bases from J, with 15 bases in between. The CDR3 is made up of 13 amino acids. Per germline, CDR1 LNHDA and CDR2 SQIVND (reference sequence). CDR3 nucleotides: TGTGCCAGCGGTCCCGGGGTGGGAGATACGCAGTATTTT. Translating gives CASGPGVGDTQYF.